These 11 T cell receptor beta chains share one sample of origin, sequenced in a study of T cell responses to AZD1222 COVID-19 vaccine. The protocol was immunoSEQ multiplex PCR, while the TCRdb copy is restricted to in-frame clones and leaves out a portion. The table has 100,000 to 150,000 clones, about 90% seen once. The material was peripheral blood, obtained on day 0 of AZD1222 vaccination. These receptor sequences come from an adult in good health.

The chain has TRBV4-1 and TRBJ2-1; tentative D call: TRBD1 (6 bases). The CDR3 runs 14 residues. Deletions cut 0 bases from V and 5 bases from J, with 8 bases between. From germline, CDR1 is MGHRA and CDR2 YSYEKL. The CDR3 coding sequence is TGCGCCAGCAGCCAAGAGGGGGCCCACAATGAGCAGTTCTTC. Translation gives CASSQEGAHNEQFF.

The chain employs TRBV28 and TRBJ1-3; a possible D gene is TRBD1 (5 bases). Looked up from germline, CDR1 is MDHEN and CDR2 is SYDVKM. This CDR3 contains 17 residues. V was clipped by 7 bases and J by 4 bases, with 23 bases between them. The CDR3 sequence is CASNTPHTGGGGNTIYF. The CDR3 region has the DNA TGTGCCAGCAACACTCCTCATACGGGGGGAGGGGGAAACACCATATATTTT.

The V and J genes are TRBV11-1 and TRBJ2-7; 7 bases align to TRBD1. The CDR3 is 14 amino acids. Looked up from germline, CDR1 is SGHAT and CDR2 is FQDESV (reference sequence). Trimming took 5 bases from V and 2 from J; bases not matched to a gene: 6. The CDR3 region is CASSPHRGTYEQYF. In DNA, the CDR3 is TGTGCCAGCAGCCCACACAGGGGTACCTACGAGCAGTACTTC.

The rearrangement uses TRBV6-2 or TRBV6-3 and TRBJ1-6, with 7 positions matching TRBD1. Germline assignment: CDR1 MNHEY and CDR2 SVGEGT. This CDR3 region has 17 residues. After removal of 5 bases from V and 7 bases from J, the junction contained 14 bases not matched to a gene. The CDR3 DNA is TGTGCCAGCAGTGGCGCCATCCAGACAGGGTGGAATTCACCCCTCCACTTT. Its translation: CASSGAIQTGWNSPLHF.

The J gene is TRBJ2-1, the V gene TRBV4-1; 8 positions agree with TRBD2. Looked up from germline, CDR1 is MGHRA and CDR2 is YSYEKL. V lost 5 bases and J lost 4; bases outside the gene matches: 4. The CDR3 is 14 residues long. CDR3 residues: CASSTGGGYNEQFF. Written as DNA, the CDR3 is TGCGCCAGCAGCACCGGCGGGGGGTACAATGAGCAGTTCTTC.

CDR3 protein: CASSFTNQGVSYGYTF. The DNA of the CDR3 is TGTGCCAGCAGTTTTACGAATCAGGGGGTTTCTTATGGCTACACCTTC. V is TRBV6-5 and J is TRBJ1-2; 7 bases align to TRBD1. Trimming took 4 bases from V and 5 from J; bases not matched to a gene: 13. Per germline, CDR1 MNHEY and CDR2 SVGAGI. This CDR3 is built from 16 residues.

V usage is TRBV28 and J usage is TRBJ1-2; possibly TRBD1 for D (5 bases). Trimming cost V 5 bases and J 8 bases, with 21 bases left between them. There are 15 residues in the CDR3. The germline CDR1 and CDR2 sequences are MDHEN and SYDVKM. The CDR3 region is CASSPSLGQEGGYTF. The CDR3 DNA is TGTGCCAGCAGTCCATCTCTCGGGCAGGAGGGGGGCTACACCTTC.

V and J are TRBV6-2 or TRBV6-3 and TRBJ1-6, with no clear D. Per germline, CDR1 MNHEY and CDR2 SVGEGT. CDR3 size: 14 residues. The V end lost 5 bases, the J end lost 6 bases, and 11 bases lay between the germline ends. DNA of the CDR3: TGTGCCAGCAGTAACAGCTTACTTAATTCACCCCTCCACTTT. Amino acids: CASSNSLLNSPLHF.

CDR3 in amino acids: CASRRYGGARETQYF. The DNA of the CDR3 is TGTGCCAGCAGACGATACGGGGGGGCTAGGGAGACCCAGTACTTC. This chain uses TRBV5-4 with TRBJ2-5; the match to TRBD2 covers 8 bases. The CDR3 totals 15 residues. The V gene end was trimmed by 5 bases and the J gene end by 5 bases; junction bases not matched to a gene: 11. Per germline, CDR1 SGHNT and CDR2 YYREEE (reference sequence).

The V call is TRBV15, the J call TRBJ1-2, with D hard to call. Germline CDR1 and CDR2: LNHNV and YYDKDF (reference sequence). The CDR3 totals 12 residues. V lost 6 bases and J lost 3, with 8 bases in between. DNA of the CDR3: TGTGCCACCAGTAGATGGGACTATGGCTACACCTTC. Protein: CATSRWDYGYTF.

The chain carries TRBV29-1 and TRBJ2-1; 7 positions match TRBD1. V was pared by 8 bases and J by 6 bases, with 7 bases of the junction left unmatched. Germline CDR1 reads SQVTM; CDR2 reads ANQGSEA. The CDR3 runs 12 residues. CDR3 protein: CSINRGPNEQFF. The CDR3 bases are TGCAGCATCAACAGGGGTCCCAATGAGCAGTTCTTC.